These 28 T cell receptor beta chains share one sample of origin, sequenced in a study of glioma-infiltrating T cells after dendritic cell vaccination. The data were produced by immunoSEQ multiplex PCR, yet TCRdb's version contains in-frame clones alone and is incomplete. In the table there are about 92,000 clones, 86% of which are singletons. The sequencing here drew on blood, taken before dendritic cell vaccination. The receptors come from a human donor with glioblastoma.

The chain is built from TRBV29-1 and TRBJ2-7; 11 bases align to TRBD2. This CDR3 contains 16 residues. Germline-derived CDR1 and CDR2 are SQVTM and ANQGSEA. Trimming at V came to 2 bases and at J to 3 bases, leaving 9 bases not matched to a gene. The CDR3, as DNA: TGCAGCGTTGAATCCGGACTAGCGGGTTTAGGCTACGAGCAGTACTTC. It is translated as CSVESGLAGLGYEQYF.

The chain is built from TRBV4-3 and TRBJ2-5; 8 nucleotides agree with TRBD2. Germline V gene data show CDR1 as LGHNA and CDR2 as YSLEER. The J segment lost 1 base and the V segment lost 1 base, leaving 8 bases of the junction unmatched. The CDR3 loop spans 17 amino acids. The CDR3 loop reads CASSQGSLRGAQETQYF. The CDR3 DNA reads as TGCGCCAGCAGCCAAGGATCATTGCGGGGGGCCCAAGAGACCCAGTACTTC.

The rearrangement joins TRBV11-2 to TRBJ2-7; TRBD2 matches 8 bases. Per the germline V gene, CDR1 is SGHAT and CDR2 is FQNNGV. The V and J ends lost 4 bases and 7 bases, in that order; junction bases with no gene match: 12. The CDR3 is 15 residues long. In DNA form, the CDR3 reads TGTGCCAGCAGCTCTATAGCGGGGATTGCCGGGGAGCAGTACTTC. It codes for CASSSIAGIAGEQYF.

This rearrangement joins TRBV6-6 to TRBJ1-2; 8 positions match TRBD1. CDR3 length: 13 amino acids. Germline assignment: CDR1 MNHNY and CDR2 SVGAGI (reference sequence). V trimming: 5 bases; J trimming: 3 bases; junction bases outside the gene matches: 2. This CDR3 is CASSTGGDYGYTF. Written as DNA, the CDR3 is TGTGCCAGCAGTACAGGGGGGGACTATGGCTACACCTTC.

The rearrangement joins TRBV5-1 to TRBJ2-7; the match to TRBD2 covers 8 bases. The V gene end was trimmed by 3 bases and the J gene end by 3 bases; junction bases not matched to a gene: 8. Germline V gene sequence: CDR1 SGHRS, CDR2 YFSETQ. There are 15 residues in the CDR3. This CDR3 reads CASSYTAGELYEQYF. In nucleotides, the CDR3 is TGCGCCAGCAGCTACACAGCGGGGGAACTCTACGAGCAGTACTTC.

The CDR3 DNA is TGTGCCAGCAGGCCTGGACCGACTAGCGGATACAATGAGCAGTTCTTC. This codes for CASRPGPTSGYNEQFF. The V and J genes are TRBV5-6 and TRBJ2-1, with 9 bases matching TRBD2. The CDR3 totals 16 residues. Trimming removed 5 bases from V and 4 bases from J; junction bases left unmatched: 10. In germline, CDR1 is SGHDT, CDR2 YYEEEE.

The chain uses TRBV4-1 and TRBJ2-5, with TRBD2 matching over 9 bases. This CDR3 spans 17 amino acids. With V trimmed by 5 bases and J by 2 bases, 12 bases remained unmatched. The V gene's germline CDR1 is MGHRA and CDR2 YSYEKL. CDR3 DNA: TGCGCCAGCAGCTCGGGGCTAGCGGGGTGGTGGCAAGAGACCCAGTACTTC. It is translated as CASSSGLAGWWQETQYF.

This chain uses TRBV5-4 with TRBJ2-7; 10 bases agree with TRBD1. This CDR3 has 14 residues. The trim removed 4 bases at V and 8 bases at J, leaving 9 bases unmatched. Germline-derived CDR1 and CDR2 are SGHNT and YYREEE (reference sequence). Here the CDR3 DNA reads TGTGCCAGCAGCCCTGGACAGGGGGTAATTCAGCAGTACTTC. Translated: CASSPGQGVIQQYF.

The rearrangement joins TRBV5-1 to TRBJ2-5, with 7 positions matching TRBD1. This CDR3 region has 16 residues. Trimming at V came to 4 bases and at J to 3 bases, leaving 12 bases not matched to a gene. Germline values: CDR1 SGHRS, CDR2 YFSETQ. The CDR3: CASSPWTGMGEETQYF. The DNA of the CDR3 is TGCGCCAGCAGCCCCTGGACAGGAATGGGTGAAGAGACCCAGTACTTC.

The DNA of the CDR3 is TGTGCCAGTAGTACCTGGACAGGGGAGGAAGAGACCCAGTACTTC. Translation gives CASSTWTGEEETQYF. V usage is TRBV19 and J usage is TRBJ2-5; 9 bases map to TRBD1. The V segment lost 4 bases and the J segment 3 bases; nucleotides outside the gene matches: 6. The CDR3 is 15 residues long. Germline V gene sequence: CDR1 LNHDA, CDR2 SQIVND (reference sequence).

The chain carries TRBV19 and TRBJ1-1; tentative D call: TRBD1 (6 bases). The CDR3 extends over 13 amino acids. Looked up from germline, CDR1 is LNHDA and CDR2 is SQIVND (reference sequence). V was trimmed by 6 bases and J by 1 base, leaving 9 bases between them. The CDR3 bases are TGTGCCAGTAGCACAGGGACGAACACTGAAGCTTTCTTT. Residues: CASSTGTNTEAFF.

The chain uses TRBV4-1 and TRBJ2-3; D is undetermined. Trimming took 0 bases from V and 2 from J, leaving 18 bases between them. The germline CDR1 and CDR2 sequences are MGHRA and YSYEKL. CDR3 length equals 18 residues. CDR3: CASSQERYGEVFTDTQYF. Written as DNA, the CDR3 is TGCGCCAGCAGCCAAGAAAGGTACGGAGAAGTTTTCACAGATACGCAGTATTTT.

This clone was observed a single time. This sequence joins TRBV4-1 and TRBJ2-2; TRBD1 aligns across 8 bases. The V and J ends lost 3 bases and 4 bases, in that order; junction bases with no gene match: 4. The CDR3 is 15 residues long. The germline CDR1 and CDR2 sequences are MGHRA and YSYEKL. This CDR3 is CASSQTGVGTGELFF. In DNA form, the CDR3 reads TGCGCCAGCAGCCAGACAGGGGTCGGCACCGGGGAGCTGTTTTTT.

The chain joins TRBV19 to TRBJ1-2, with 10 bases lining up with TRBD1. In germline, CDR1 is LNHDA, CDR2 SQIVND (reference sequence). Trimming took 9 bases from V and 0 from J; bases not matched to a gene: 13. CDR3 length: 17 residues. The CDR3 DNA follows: TGTGCCAGCATACCCGGGACAGGGGCACCAACTAACTATGGCTACACCTTC. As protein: CASIPGTGAPTNYGYTF.

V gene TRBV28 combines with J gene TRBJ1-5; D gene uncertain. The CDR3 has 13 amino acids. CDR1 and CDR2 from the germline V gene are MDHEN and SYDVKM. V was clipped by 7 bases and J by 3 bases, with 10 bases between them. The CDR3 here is CASTLRDNQPQHF. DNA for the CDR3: TGTGCCAGCACCCTACGGGACAATCAGCCCCAGCATTTT.

The CDR3 protein is CASSPQGTVGVEQYF. The CDR3 DNA is TGTGCCAGCAGTCCCCAAGGGACAGTGGGGGTCGAGCAGTACTTC. V and J are TRBV28 and TRBJ2-7; 7 positions match TRBD1. The CDR3 runs to 15 residues. Germline V lookup: CDR1 MDHEN, CDR2 SYDVKM. V lost 5 bases to trimming and J lost 6 bases; unmatched junction nucleotides: 13. Full variable domain (remainder filled in from reference TRBV28 and TRBJ2-7): DVKVTQSSRYLVKRTGEKVFLECVQDMDHENMFWYRQDPGLGLRLIYFSYDVKMKEKGDIPEGYSVSREKKERFSLILESASTNQTSMYLCASSPQGTVGVEQYFGPGTRLTVT.

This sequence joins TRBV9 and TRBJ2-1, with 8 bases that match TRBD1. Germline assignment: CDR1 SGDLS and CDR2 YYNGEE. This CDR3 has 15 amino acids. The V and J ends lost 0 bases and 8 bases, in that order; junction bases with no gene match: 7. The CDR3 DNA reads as TGTGCCAGCAGCGTAGGTGGTTCAGGGGGCGATGAGCAGTTCTTC. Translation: CASSVGGSGGDEQFF.

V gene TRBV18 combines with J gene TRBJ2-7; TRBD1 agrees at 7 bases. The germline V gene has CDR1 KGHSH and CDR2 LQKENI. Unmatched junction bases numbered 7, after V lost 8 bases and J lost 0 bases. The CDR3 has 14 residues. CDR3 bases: TGTGCCAGCACTACAGGGGACCTCTCCTACGAGCAGTACTTC. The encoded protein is CASTTGDLSYEQYF.

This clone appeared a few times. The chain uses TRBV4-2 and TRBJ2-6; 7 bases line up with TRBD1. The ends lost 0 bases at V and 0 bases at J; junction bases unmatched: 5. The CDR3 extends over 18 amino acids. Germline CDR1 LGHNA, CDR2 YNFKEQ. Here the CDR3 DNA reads TGTGCCAGCAGCCAAGAGGGACAGCGACCCTCTGGGGCCAACGTCCTGACTTTC. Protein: CASSQEGQRPSGANVLTF.

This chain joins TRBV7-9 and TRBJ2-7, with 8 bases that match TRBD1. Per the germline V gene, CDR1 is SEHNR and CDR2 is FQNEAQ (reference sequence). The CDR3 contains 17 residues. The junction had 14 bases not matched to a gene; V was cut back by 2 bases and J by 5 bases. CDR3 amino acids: CASSLSPGGVGVHEQYF. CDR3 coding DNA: TGTGCCAGCAGCTTATCCCCAGGGGGCGTTGGGGTCCACGAGCAGTACTTC.

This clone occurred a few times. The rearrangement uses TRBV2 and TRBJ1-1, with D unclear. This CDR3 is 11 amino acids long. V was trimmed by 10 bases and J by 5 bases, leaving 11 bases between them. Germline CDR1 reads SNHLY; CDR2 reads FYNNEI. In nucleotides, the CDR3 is TGTGCCACAACCGGGGAGACTGAAGCTTTCTTT. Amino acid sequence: CATTGETEAFF.

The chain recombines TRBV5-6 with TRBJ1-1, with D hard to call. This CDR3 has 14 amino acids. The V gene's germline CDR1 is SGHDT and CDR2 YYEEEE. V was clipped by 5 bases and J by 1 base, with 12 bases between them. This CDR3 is CASSSTSGNTEAFF. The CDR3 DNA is TGTGCCAGCAGTTCCACAAGCGGGAACACTGAAGCTTTCTTT.

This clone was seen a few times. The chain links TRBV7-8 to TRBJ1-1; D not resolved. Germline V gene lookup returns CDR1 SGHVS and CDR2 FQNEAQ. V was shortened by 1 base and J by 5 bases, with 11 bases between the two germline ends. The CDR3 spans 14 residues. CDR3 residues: CASSLVGGGTEAFF. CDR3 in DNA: TGTGCCAGCAGCTTAGTGGGTGGAGGGACTGAAGCTTTCTTT. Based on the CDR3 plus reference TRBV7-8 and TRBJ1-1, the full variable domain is GAGVSQSPRYKVAKRGQDVALRCDPISGHVSLFWYQQALGQGPEFLTYFQNEAQLDKSGLPSDRFFAERPEGSVSTLKIQRTQQEDSAVYLCASSLVGGGTEAFFGQGTRLTVV.

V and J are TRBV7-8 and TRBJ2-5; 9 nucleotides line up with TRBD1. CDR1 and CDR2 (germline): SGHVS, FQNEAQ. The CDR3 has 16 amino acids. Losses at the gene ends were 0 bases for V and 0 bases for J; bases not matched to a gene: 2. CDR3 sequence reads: CASSLAGTGYQETQYF. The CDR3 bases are TGTGCCAGCAGCTTAGCGGGGACAGGGTACCAAGAGACCCAGTACTTC.

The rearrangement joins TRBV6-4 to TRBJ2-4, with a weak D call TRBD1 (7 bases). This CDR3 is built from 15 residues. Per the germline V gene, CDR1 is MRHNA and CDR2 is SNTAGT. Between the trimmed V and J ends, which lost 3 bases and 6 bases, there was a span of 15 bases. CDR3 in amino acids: CASSDLPGGINIQYF. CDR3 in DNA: TGTGCCAGCAGTGATTTGCCAGGGGGGATAAACATTCAGTACTTC.

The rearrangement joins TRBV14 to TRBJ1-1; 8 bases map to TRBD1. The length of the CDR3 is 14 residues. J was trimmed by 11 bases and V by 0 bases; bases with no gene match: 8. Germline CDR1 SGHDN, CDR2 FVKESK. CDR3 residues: CASSQESRTGSAFF. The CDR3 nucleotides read TGTGCCAGCAGCCAAGAGTCTAGGACAGGGAGCGCTTTCTTT.

The CDR3 protein is CATSRVSGIETQYF. CDR3 DNA: TGTGCCACCAGCAGAGTCTCAGGGATTGAGACCCAGTACTTC. This chain connects TRBV15 to TRBJ2-5; TRBD1 is a possible D gene (5 bases). The CDR3 contains 14 residues. Germline CDR1 reads LNHNV; CDR2 reads YYDKDF (reference sequence). V shed 1 base and J shed 5 bases, with 11 bases lying between them.

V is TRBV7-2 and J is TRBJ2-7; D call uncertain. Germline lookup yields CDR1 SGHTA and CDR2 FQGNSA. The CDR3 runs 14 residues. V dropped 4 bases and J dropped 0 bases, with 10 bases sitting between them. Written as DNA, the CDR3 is TGTGCCAGCAGCTCGCGCTCCGTCTCCTACGAGCAGTACTTC. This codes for CASSSRSVSYEQYF.